This T cell receptor (beta chain) was recorded in a study of regulatory T cells in long-lasting Graves disease. Study-wide background: The criterion for persistent Graves' disease was over 5 years of antithyroid drugs with positive TSH receptor antibodies.

Concerning this clonotype itself: What it binds is not known. Sequence at one end of the junction differs from germline and may be a read error.

General study findings and limits: Graves' patients with persistent disease showed TCR diversity lower than patients newly diagnosed. Patients with persistent disease showed a bias toward TRBV28, TRBJ1-2 and TRBJ2-5.

Per the germline V gene, CDR1 is MNHEY and CDR2 is SVGAGI. The CDR3 length is 16 residues. iRepertoire HTBI primers and Arm-PCR of CDR3 regions built TCR beta libraries. One entry per CDR3 protein, called by TCRdb with MiXCR from the multiplex PCR reads. The sample has 500,000 to 800,000 distinct CDR3 sequences; about 32% are singletons. Time point specified: persistent/refractory GD, antithyroid drugs over 5 years with positive TRAb. The TCR library used RNA extracted from PBMCs. This sequence originates from a female donor with Graves disease. The sample was peripheral blood mononuclear cells (PBMCs), taken when the disease was refractory, from a patient treated with antithyroid drugs. The chain links TRBV6-5 to TRBJ1-6; D ambiguous. The CDR3 is CANSFQPSSYNSPLHF. CDR3 nucleotides: TGTGCCAACAGTTTCCAACCGAGCTCCTATAATTCACCCCTCCACTTT.